This T cell receptor beta chain was found in a study of T cell repertoires in cytomegalovirus infection. Study details: Public TCR beta signatures marked donors with CMV infection and the matching HLA. Study-wide results and limits: Using cumulative public TCR beta family frequency, the authors identified those who carried CMV together with the relevant HLA. Dominating the ex vivo response were TCR beta clonotypes that were CMV-specific and HLA-C-restricted.

Each CDR3 protein gets one entry after TCRdb re-called the reads with MiXCR. This table holds roughly 630,000 distinct CDR3 sequences, 20% to 25% found once. Trimming removed 5 bases from V and 12 bases from J, with 13 bases in between. The CDR3 loop spans 11 amino acids. Germline V gene lookup returns CDR1 SGHTA and CDR2 FQGNSA. This clonotype was seen a handful of times. What it binds is unknown. This TCR came from a human donor in good health (CMV status not recorded). Some clones in this sample may be carry-over from other donors' samples. Sequencing was performed on CD8+ T cells from PBMCs. The rearrangement links TRBV7-2 to TRBJ1-1; perhaps TRBD1 as D (5 bases). The CDR3 DNA follows: TGTGCCAGCAGCAAGACTGGGGGAACTTTCTTT. Protein sequence: CASSKTGGTFF.